This T cell receptor (beta chain) is from a study of blood T cell repertoires in COVID-19. About the research overall: Some COVID-19 samples were acute and others convalescent; all came from the United States, Italy and Spain. Nucleic acid was either cDNA or gDNA, and it came from T cells, B-cell-depleted T cells, or PBMCs.

Sequencing was performed with immunoSEQ multiplex PCR; in TCRdb, only in-frame clones are kept and a portion is missing. Of approximately 130,000 clones in the sample, around 78% were seen once. In germline, CDR1 is MNHEY, CDR2 SVGAGI. V dropped 1 base and J dropped 0 bases, with 7 bases sitting between them. The CDR3 covers 16 residues. The rearrangement joins TRBV6-5 to TRBJ2-6, with D possibly TRBD2 on 5 matching bases. Sequencing input: peripheral blood. The receptor comes from a human donor in a cohort sampled during active COVID-19. CDR3 in DNA: TGTGCCAGCAGTTACTACCGGGACTCTGGGGCCAACGTCCTGACTTTC. Protein product: CASSYYRDSGANVLTF.